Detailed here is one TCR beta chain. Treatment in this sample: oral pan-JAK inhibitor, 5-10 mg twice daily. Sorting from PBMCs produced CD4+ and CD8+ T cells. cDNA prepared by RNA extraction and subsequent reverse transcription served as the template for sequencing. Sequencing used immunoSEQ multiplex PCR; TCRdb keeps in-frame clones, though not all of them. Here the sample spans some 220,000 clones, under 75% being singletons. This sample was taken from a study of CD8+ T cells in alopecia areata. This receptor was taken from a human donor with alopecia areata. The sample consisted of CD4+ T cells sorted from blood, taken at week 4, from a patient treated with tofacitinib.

DNA of the CDR3: TGTGCCAGTAGTACAGGGGCGAGCAATCAGCCCCAGCATTTT. Its translation is CASSTGASNQPQHF. The V call is TRBV19, the J call TRBJ1-5; D is possibly TRBD1 (6 bases). Germline assignment: CDR1 LNHDA and CDR2 SQIVND (reference sequence). The CDR3 runs to 14 residues. V was cut by 4 bases and J by 1 base, with 8 bases left in between. The whole variable domain, remainder taken from reference TRBV19 and TRBJ1-5, is DGGITQSPKYLFRKEGQNVTLSCEQNLNHDAMYWYRQDPGQGLRLIYYSQIVNDFQKGDIAEGYSVSREKKESFPLTVTSAQKNPTAFYLCASSTGASNQPQHFGDGTRLSIL.